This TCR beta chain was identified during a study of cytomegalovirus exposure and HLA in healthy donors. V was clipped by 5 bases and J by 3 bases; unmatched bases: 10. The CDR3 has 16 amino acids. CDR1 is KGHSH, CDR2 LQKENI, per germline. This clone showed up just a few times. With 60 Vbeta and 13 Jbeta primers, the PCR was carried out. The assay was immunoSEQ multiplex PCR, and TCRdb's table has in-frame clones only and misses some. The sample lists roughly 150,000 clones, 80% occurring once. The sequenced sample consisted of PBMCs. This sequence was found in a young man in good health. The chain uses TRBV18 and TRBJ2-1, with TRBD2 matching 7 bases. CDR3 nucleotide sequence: TGTGCCAGCTCATCGCGACTAGCCCACTACTACAATGAGCAGTTCTTC. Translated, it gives CASSSRLAHYYNEQFF.